The entry below describes one TCR beta chain. This specimen belongs to a study of T cells expressing NK-cell markers. A 5'RACE template switching approach incorporating UMIs was used to make TCR beta cDNA. TCRdb re-called the 5' RACE reads; every CDR3 protein appears as one record, without DNA. In total, the table holds tens of thousands of distinct CDR3 sequences. The CDR3 covers 15 residues. Per the germline V gene, CDR1 is MNHEY and CDR2 is SMNVEV (reference sequence). This chain joins TRBV27 and TRBJ2-7; TCRdb's D call of TRBD1 is untestable without DNA. What was sequenced was blood T cells: a sorted CD56 or NKG2C T cell subset, CD4+ or CD8+ T cells, or bulk PBMC T cells (not recorded which). The TCR sequence derives from a woman aged 18 to 75 in good health. CDR3 region: CASRLEPRSPYEQYF.